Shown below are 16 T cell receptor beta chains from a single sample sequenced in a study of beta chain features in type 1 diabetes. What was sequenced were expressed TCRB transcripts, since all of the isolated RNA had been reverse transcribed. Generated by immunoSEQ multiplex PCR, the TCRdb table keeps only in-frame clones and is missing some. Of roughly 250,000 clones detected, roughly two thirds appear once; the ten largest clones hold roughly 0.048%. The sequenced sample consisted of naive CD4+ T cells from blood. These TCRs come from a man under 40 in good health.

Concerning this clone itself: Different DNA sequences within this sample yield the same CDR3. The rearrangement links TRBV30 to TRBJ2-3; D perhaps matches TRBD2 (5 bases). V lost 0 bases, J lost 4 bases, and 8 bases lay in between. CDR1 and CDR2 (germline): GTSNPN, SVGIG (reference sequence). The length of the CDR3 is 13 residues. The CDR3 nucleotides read TGTGCCTGGAGTGTACGGGGTGCAGATACGCAGTATTTT. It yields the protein CAWSVRGADTQYF.

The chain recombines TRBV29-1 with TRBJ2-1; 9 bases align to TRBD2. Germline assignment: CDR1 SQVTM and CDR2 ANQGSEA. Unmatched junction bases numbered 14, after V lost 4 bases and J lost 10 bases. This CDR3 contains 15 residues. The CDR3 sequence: CSVAVGSGRLGEQFF. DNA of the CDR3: TGCAGCGTTGCCGTCGGTAGCGGGAGACTAGGCGAGCAGTTCTTC.

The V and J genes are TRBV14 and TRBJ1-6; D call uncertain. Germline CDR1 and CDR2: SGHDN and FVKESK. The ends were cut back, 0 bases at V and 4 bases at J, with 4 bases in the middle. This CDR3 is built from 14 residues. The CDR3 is CASSQETYNSPLHF. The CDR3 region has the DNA TGTGCCAGCAGCCAAGAAACGTATAATTCACCCCTCCACTTT.

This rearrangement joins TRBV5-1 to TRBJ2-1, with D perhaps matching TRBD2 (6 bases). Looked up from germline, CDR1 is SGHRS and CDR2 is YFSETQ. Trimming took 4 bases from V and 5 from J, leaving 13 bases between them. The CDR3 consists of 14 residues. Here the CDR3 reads CASSRGGANNEQFF. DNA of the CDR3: TGCGCCAGCAGCCGCGGAGGGGCGAACAATGAGCAGTTCTTC.

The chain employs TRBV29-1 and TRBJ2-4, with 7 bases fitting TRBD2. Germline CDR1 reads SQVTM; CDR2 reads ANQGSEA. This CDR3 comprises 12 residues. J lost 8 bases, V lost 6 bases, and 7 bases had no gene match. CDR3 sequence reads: CSVSTSSHIQYF. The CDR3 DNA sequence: TGCAGCGTCTCGACTAGCTCCCACATTCAGTACTTC.

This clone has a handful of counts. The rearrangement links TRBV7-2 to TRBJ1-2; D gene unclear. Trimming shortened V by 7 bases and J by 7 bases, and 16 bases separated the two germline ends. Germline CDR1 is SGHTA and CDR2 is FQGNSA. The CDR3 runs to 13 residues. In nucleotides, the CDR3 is TGTGCCAGCACTTTAGCTCTCGGTGCTGGCTACACCTTC. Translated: CASTLALGAGYTF. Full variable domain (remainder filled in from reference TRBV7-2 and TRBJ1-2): GAGVSQSPSNKVTEKGKDVELRCDPISGHTALYWYRQSLGQGLEFLIYFQGNSAPDKSGLPSDRFSAERTGGSVSTLTIQRTQQEDSAVYLCASTLALGAGYTFGSGTRLTVV.

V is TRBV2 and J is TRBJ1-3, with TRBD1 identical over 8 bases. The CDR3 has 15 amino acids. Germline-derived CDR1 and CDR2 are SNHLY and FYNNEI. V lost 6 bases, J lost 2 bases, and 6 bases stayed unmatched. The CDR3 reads CASSLATGAGNTIYF. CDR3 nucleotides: TGTGCCAGCAGCCTGGCGACAGGGGCTGGAAACACCATATATTTT.

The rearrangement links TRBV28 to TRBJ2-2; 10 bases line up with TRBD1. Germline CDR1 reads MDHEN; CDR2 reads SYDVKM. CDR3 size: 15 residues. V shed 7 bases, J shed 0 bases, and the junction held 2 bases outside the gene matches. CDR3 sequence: CASNGQGANTGELFF. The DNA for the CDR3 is TGTGCCAGCAATGGACAGGGGGCGAACACCGGGGAGCTGTTTTTT.

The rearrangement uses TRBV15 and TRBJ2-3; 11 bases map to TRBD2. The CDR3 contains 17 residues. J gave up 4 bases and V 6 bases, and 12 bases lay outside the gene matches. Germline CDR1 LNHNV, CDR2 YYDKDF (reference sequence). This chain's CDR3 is CATRRSVAGGAADTQYF. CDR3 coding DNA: TGTGCCACCAGACGGAGCGTAGCGGGGGGGGCCGCAGATACGCAGTATTTT.

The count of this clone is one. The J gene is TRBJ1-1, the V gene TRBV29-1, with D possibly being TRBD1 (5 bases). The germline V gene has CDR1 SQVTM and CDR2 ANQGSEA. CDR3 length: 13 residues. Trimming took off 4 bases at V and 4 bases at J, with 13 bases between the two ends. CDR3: CSVARAGVTEAFF. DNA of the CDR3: TGCAGCGTTGCCAGGGCGGGTGTCACTGAAGCTTTCTTT.

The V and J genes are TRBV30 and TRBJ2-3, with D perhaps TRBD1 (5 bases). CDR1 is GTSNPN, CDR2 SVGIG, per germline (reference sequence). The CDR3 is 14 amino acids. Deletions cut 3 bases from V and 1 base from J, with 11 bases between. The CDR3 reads CAWSVQAGTDTQYF. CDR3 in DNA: TGTGCCTGGAGCGTACAGGCCGGCACAGATACGCAGTATTTT.

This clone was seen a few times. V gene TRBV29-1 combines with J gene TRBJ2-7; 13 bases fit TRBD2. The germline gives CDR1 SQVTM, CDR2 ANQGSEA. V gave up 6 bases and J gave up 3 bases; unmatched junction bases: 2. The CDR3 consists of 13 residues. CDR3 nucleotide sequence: TGCAGCGTGGGGACTAGCGGGGACTACGAGCAGTACTTC. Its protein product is CSVGTSGDYEQYF.

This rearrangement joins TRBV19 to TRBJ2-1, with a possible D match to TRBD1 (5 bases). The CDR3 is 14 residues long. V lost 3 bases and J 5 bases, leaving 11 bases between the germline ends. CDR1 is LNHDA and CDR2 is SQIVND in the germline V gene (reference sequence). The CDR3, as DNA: TGTGCCAGTAGTATGGGGCAGGGAAACAATGAGCAGTTCTTC. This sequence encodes CASSMGQGNNEQFF.

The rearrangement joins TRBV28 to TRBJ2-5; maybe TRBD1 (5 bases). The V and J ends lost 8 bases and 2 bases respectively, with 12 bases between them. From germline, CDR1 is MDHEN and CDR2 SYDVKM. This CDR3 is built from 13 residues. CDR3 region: CASRQAGQETQYF. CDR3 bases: TGTGCCAGCCGTCAGGCAGGGCAAGAGACCCAGTACTTC. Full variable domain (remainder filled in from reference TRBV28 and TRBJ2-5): DVKVTQSSRYLVKRTGEKVFLECVQDMDHENMFWYRQDPGLGLRLIYFSYDVKMKEKGDIPEGYSVSREKKERFSLILESASTNQTSMYLCASRQAGQETQYFGPGTRLLVL.

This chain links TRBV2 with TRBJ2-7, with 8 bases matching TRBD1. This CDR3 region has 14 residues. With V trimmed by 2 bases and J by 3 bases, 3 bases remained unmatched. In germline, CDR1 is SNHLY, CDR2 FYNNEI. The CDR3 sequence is CASSETGTGYEQYF. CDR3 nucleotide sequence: TGTGCCAGCAGTGAAACCGGGACAGGCTACGAGCAGTACTTC.

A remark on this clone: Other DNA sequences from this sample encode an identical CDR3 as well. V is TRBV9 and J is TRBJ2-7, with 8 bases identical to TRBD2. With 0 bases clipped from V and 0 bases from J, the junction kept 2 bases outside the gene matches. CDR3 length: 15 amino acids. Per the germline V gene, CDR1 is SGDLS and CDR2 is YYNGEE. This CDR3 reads CASSVASGPSYEQYF. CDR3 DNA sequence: TGTGCCAGCAGCGTAGCTAGCGGGCCCTCCTACGAGCAGTACTTC. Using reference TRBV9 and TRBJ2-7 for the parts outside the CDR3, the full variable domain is DSGVTQTPKHLITATGQRVTLRCSPRSGDLSVYWYQQSLDQGLQFLIQYYNGEERAKGNILERFSAQQFPDLHSELNLSSLELGDSALYFCASSVASGPSYEQYFGPGTRLTVT.